This is a list of T cell receptor beta chains from one sample in a study of cytomegalovirus exposure and HLA in healthy donors. Assay: immunoSEQ multiplex PCR; the TCRdb copy retains only in-frame clones and omits some. The sample records roughly 140,000 clones, 65% to 85% being singletons. Sequences were obtained from PBMCs. All receptors derive from a male donor in good health and CMV-seronegative. Each CDR3 is given with its conserved first and last residue. Each record gives: D gene, V gene, J gene, clone size, CDR3 protein, CDR3 DNA. The D gene is left open where the match is weak. The size entry is marked missing in some rows and otherwise reads once, few, many or a size class.

NA,TRBV12-5,TRBJ2-7,few,CASAFGIGAYEQYF,TGTGCTAGTGCCTTCGGGATCGGCGCCTACGAGCAGTACTTC
NA,TRBV29-1,TRBJ2-1,NA,CSAPFGGVGSEQFF,TGCAGCGCCCCTTTCGGGGGAGTCGGTAGTGAGCAGTTCTTC
NA,TRBV18,TRBJ1-4,few,CASTRSENEKLFF,TGTGCCAGCACACGGAGCGAAAATGAAAAACTGTTTTTT
NA,TRBV19,TRBJ1-1,few,CASSTTLNTEAFF,TGTGCCAGTAGTACGACACTGAACACTGAAGCTTTCTTT
TRBD1,TRBV19,TRBJ1-2,NA,CASSLSRRGQGAGYTF,TGTGCCAGTAGTCTCTCCAGGCGCGGACAGGGGGCTGGCTACACCTTC
NA,TRBV28,TRBJ2-5,few,CASSPQGLLKETQYF,TGTGCCAGCAGTCCCCAGGGGCTACTCAAAGAGACCCAGTACTTC
NA,TRBV27,TRBJ1-5,NA,CASSPSGQPQHF,TGTGCCAGCAGTCCCTCGGGTCAGCCCCAGCATTTT
TRBD2,TRBV4-3,TRBJ2-2,NA,CASRGASGTGELFF,TGCGCCAGCCGTGGGGCTAGCGGGACCGGGGAGCTGTTTTTT
TRBD2,TRBV4-3,TRBJ2-4,NA,CASSQGSGGSHIQYF,TGCGCCAGCAGCCAGGGGTCGGGAGGGTCCCACATTCAGTACTTC
NA,TRBV2,TRBJ2-3,NA,CASSRGASTDTQYF,TGTGCCAGCAGTCGGGGTGCTAGCACAGATACGCAGTATTTT
TRBD2,TRBV18,TRBJ2-7,NA,CASSLLAGYEQYF,TGTGCCAGCTCACTTCTAGCGGGCTACGAGCAGTACTTC
TRBD1,TRBV7-2,TRBJ2-1,NA,CASSRTGTGDNEQFF,TGTGCCAGCAGCAGAACCGGGACAGGCGACAATGAGCAGTTCTTC
NA,TRBV9,TRBJ2-5,NA,CASSVALQETQYF,TGTGCCAGCAGCGTAGCCCTTCAAGAGACCCAGTACTTC
NA,TRBV5-4,TRBJ2-7,NA,CASKWSGYPSYEQYF,TGTGCCAGCAAATGGTCAGGGTACCCTTCCTACGAGCAGTACTTC
TRBD2,TRBV27,TRBJ2-4,NA,CASSLSRGAGGAKNIQYF,TGTGCCAGCAGTTTATCTAGGGGGGCGGGAGGAGCCAAAAACATTCAGTACTTC
TRBD1,TRBV5-3,TRBJ1-5,NA,CARRHTGGQGNYSNQPQHF,TGTGCCAGAAGGCATACCGGTGGACAGGGTAACTATAGCAATCAGCCCCAGCATTTT
TRBD1,TRBV5-4,TRBJ1-5,NA,CASSVPTGGANQPQHF,TGTGCCAGCAGCGTGCCGACAGGGGGCGCGAATCAGCCCCAGCATTTT
NA,TRBV5-1,TRBJ1-1,NA,CASSHGTLNTEAFF,TGCGCCAGCAGCCACGGGACATTGAACACTGAAGCTTTCTTT
TRBD1,TRBV28,TRBJ1-2,once,CASEEGADLGTYGYTF,TGTGCCAGCGAAGAGGGGGCGGATTTAGGAACCTATGGCTACACCTTC
TRBD1,TRBV9,TRBJ2-5,NA,CASSAGQVQETQYF,TGTGCCAGCAGCGCAGGACAGGTGCAAGAGACCCAGTACTTC
TRBD1,TRBV28,TRBJ1-1,NA,CASSPRQGGGTEAFF,TGTGCCAGCAGTCCTAGACAGGGTGGAGGTACTGAAGCTTTCTTT
NA,TRBV29-1,TRBJ2-3,NA,CSVETGVSTRADTQYF,TGCAGCGTTGAAACGGGGGTCTCCACAAGGGCAGATACGCAGTATTTT
TRBD2,TRBV29-1,TRBJ2-7,NA,CSVVALAGVYEQYF,TGCAGCGTTGTAGCCCTAGCGGGGGTCTACGAGCAGTACTTC
NA,TRBV10-1,TRBJ1-5,NA,CASSEFGRSNQPQHF,TGCGCCAGCAGTGAATTCGGGAGGAGCAATCAGCCCCAGCATTTT
TRBD2,TRBV30,TRBJ2-7,NA,CARRTSGGYEQYF,TGTGCCCGGAGGACTAGCGGGGGTTACGAGCAGTACTTC
NA,TRBV28,TRBJ2-7,NA,CASSPSTYEQYF,TGTGCCAGCAGCCCTAGCACCTACGAGCAGTACTTC
TRBD2,TRBV2,TRBJ2-7,NA,CASSEASGSYEQYF,TGTGCCAGCAGTGAAGCTAGCGGGAGCTACGAGCAGTACTTC
TRBD1,TRBV12-5,TRBJ1-5,NA,CASGPGTGHQPQHF,TGTGCTAGTGGCCCCGGGACAGGCCATCAGCCCCAGCATTTT
TRBD2,TRBV6-5,TRBJ2-3,NA,CATARASGSADTQYF,TGTGCCACCGCCCGGGCTAGCGGGAGTGCAGATACGCAGTATTTT
TRBD1,TRBV27,TRBJ2-1,NA,CASSFGTGGNEQFF,TGTGCCAGCAGTTTTGGGACAGGTGGGAATGAGCAGTTCTTC
NA,TRBV2,TRBJ1-5,NA,CASNPESNQPQHF,TGTGCCAGCAACCCTGAGAGCAATCAGCCCCAGCATTTT
TRBD1,TRBV7-3,TRBJ2-7,NA,CASSPAQGAYEQYF,TGTGCCAGCAGCCCCGCACAGGGGGCCTACGAGCAGTACTTC
TRBD2,TRBV7-9,TRBJ2-1,NA,CASSPEGGADEQFF,TGTGCCAGCAGCCCCGAGGGAGGGGCTGACGAGCAGTTCTTC
NA,TRBV4-3,TRBJ2-1,NA,CASSQVEGRGVNEQFF,TGCGCCAGCAGCCAAGTCGAGGGGCGGGGTGTAAATGAGCAGTTCTTC
TRBD2,TRBV7-9,TRBJ2-1,NA,CASSLVTLALAATYNEQFF,TGTGCCAGCAGCTTAGTAACTCTGGCGCTAGCGGCAACCTACAATGAGCAGTTCTTC
NA,TRBV28,TRBJ2-7,once,CAIRQGATSGYYEQYF,TGTGCCATACGACAGGGGGCGACTAGCGGCTACTACGAGCAGTACTTC
TRBD1,TRBV6-5,TRBJ2-7,NA,CASSRQGNGYEQYF,TGTGCCAGCAGTCGACAGGGAAACGGGTACGAGCAGTACTTC
NA,TRBV7-9,TRBJ2-1,NA,CASSLGIGGVLYNEQFF,TGTGCCAGCAGCTTAGGCATCGGGGGAGTTCTCTACAATGAGCAGTTCTTC
NA,TRBV7-7,TRBJ2-1,NA,CASSLRRGDEQFF,TGTGCTAGCAGCCTGCGTAGGGGCGATGAGCAGTTCTTC
NA,TRBV10-1,TRBJ2-1,NA,CASGSSYNEQFF,TGCGCCAGCGGGAGCTCCTACAATGAGCAGTTCTTC
NA,TRBV11-3,TRBJ2-3,NA,CASSDRGSDTQYF,TGTGCCAGCTCCGACCGGGGGTCAGATACGCAGTATTTT
TRBD1,TRBV7-9,TRBJ1-4,NA,CASSPTKGTGGRYEKLFF,TGTGCCAGCAGCCCGACGAAAGGGACAGGGGGAAGGTATGAAAAACTGTTTTTT
NA,TRBV30,TRBJ2-2,NA,CAWNEIGTNTGELFF,TGTGCCTGGAACGAGATCGGGACGAACACCGGGGAGCTGTTTTTT
NA,TRBV21-1,TRBJ1-1,few,CASSKGTGRGTEAFF,TGTGCCAGCAGCAAAGGAACAGGGAGGGGCACTGAAGCTTTCTTT
NA,TRBV11-3,TRBJ2-3,NA,CASSPGQTTDTQYF,TGTGCCAGCAGTCCCGGACAGACCACAGATACGCAGTATTTT